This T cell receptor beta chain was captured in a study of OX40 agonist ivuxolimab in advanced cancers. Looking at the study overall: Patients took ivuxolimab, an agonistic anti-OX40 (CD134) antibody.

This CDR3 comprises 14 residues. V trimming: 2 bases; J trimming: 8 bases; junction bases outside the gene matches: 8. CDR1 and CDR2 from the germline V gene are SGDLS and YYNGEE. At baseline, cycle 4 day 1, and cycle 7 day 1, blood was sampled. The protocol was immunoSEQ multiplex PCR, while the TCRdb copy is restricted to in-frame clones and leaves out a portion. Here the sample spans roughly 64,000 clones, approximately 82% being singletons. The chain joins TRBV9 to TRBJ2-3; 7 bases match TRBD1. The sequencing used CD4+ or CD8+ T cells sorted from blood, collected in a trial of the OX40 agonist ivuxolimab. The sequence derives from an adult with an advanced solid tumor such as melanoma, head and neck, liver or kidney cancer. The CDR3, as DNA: TGTGCCAGCAGCGTTAAGGGGGCGCAGGGTACGCAGTATTTT. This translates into CASSVKGAQGTQYF. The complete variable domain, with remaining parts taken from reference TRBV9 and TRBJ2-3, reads DSGVTQTPKHLITATGQRVTLRCSPRSGDLSVYWYQQSLDQGLQFLIQYYNGEERAKGNILERFSAQQFPDLHSELNLSSLELGDSALYFCASSVKGAQGTQYFGPGTRLTVL.